The 14 T cell receptor beta chains in this list originate from one sample, sequenced in a study of CD8 T cells in Susac syndrome. Random hexamers primed reverse transcription of 0.5 to 1 ug RNA. TCRdb passed the immunoSEQ multiplex PCR reads through MiXCR, listing each CDR3 protein once. This sample has about 150,000 distinct CDR3 sequences, with around 95% found just once. The sample consisted of CD8+ T cells from PBMCs. Every receptor here comes from a human donor with multiple sclerosis.

The chain uses TRBV19 and TRBJ2-7; the D is unclear. The germline V and J ends were trimmed by 7 bases and 3 bases, with 7 bases remaining between them. Germline V gene sequence: CDR1 LNHDA, CDR2 SQIVND (reference sequence). The CDR3 is made up of 11 amino acids. This CDR3 reads CASTNFYEQYF. The CDR3 nucleotides read TGTGCCAGTACCAATTTCTACGAGCAGTACTTC. Full variable domain (missing parts from reference TRBV19 and TRBJ2-7): DGGITQSPKYLFRKEGQNVTLSCEQNLNHDAMYWYRQDPGQGLRLIYYSQIVNDFQKGDIAEGYSVSREKKESFPLTVTSAQKNPTAFYLCASTNFYEQYFGPGTRLTVT.

The chain carries TRBV29-1 and TRBJ2-6; no reliable D call. CDR3 length equals 16 residues. Deletions cut 4 bases from V and 0 bases from J, with 13 bases between. CDR1 and CDR2 (germline): SQVTM, ANQGSEA. As DNA, the CDR3 is TGCAGCGTTGTCCAGGTCTCTAGCTCTGGGGCCAACGTCCTGACTTTC. It codes for CSVVQVSSSGANVLTF.

The rearrangement uses TRBV13 and TRBJ2-3, with 7 bases that match TRBD2. V was clipped by 6 bases and J by 5 bases; unmatched bases: 17. The CDR3 spans 17 residues. The germline V gene has CDR1 PRHDT and CDR2 FYEKMQ (reference sequence). The CDR3 loop reads CASSELARSGEGDTQYF. CDR3 bases: TGTGCCAGCAGTGAACTAGCCCGCTCCGGGGAGGGAGATACGCAGTATTTT. Variable domain in full (rest from reference TRBV13 and TRBJ2-3): AAGVIQSPRHLIKEKRETATLKCYPIPRHDTVYWYQQGPGQDPQFLISFYEKMQSDKGSIPDRFSAQQFSDYHSELNMSSLELGDSALYFCASSELARSGEGDTQYFGPGTRLTVL.

V usage is TRBV20-1 and J usage is TRBJ1-1; weak D call: TRBD1 (5 bases). Germline V gives CDR1 DFQATT, CDR2 SNEGSKA (reference sequence). The CDR3 runs 12 residues. V dropped 4 bases and J dropped 4 bases, with 10 bases sitting between them. The CDR3 is CSATTGSTEAFF. The CDR3 DNA sequence: TGCAGTGCTACAACAGGATCCACTGAAGCTTTCTTT.

The chain is built from TRBV3-1 and TRBJ1-1; no firm D call. The CDR3 is 14 residues long. Germline V CDR1 and CDR2: LGHDT, YNNKEL (reference sequence). Trimming removed 2 bases from V and 3 bases from J, with 10 bases in between. CDR3 in DNA: TGTGCCAGCAGCCAAAGCGTGGATGACACTGAAGCTTTCTTT. It encodes CASSQSVDDTEAFF.

The V call is TRBV23-1, the J call TRBJ2-5; D may be TRBD1 or TRBD2 (5 bases each). TRBV23-1 is an open reading frame whose function is uncertain. Trimming removed 3 bases at V and 5 bases at J, with 13 bases between. This CDR3 contains 14 residues. The CDR3 here is CASSQHRDGETQYF. In nucleotides, the CDR3 is TGCGCCAGCAGTCAGCACCGGGACGGTGAGACCCAGTACTTC.

The J gene is TRBJ1-3, the V gene TRBV27; D call uncertain. The CDR3 is made up of 13 amino acids. Germline V gene sequence: CDR1 MNHEY, CDR2 SMNVEV (reference sequence). V shed 6 bases and J shed 2 bases, with 8 bases lying between them. The CDR3 DNA reads TGTGCCAGCAGCCACCGGGCTGGAAACACCATATATTTT. Amino acids: CASSHRAGNTIYF.

The V gene is TRBV6-2 or TRBV6-3, the J gene TRBJ2-1, with D maybe TRBD1 (6 bases). CDR3 length: 15 residues. V dropped 7 bases and J dropped 7 bases, with 20 bases sitting between them. From germline, CDR1 is MNHEY and CDR2 SVGEGT. DNA for the CDR3: TGTGCCAGCATTCCCCAGGGGACACGGACGAATGAGCAGTTCTTC. Translated: CASIPQGTRTNEQFF.

V gene TRBV12-5 combines with J gene TRBJ1-1, with D possibly being TRBD1 (6 bases). V lost 5 bases to trimming and J lost 0 bases, with 10 bases between them. This CDR3 has 14 amino acids. Looked up from germline, CDR1 is LGHNT and CDR2 is FRNRAP. The CDR3 here is CASGPGQMNTEAFF. The CDR3 region has the DNA TGTGCTAGTGGTCCGGGACAAATGAACACTGAAGCTTTCTTT.

The chain employs TRBV30 and TRBJ1-1; D uncertain. V was clipped by 3 bases and J by 1 base, with 9 bases between them. Germline CDR1 reads GTSNPN; CDR2 reads SVGIG (reference sequence). The CDR3 loop spans 13 amino acids. For the CDR3, the DNA is TGTGCCTGGAGAGAACAGACGAACACTGAAGCTTTCTTT. The encoded protein is CAWREQTNTEAFF.

The genes are TRBV9 and TRBJ1-2; TRBD1 matches 9 bases. The CDR3 consists of 15 residues. Unmatched junction bases numbered 3, after V lost 0 bases and J lost 3 bases. Germline V gene lookup returns CDR1 SGDLS and CDR2 YYNGEE. The CDR3 region is CASSVEQGADYGYTF. Written as DNA, the CDR3 is TGTGCCAGCAGCGTAGAACAGGGGGCCGACTATGGCTACACCTTC.

This clonotype has a single count. The rearrangement uses TRBV6-6 and TRBJ2-1, with unresolved D. Trimming cost V 7 bases and J 5 bases, with 9 bases left between them. CDR1 is MNHNY and CDR2 is SVGAGI in the germline V gene (reference sequence). This CDR3 has 12 amino acids. The CDR3 sequence: CASTRLDNEQFF. In DNA form, the CDR3 reads TGTGCCAGCACCCGACTCGACAATGAGCAGTTCTTC.

This chain links TRBV15 with TRBJ2-2; 8 bases match TRBD1. This CDR3 spans 10 amino acids. J gave up 11 bases and V 9 bases, and 2 bases lay outside the gene matches. In germline, CDR1 is LNHNV, CDR2 YYDKDF (reference sequence). In DNA, the CDR3 is TGTGCCACAGGACAGGGAGAGCTGTTTTTT. Translated: CATGQGELFF.

The J gene is TRBJ1-1, the V gene TRBV7-2; no definite D call. CDR3 length: 16 amino acids. The V and J ends lost 4 bases and 2 bases respectively, with 17 bases between them. Germline V gene lookup returns CDR1 SGHTA and CDR2 FQGNSA. The CDR3 region is CASSSRWWSSNTEAFF. The CDR3 DNA is TGTGCCAGCAGCTCAAGATGGTGGTCAAGCAACACTGAAGCTTTCTTT.